This T cell receptor (beta chain) was sequenced in a study of cytomegalovirus exposure and HLA in healthy donors. General study findings and limits: Across donors, sequencing depth was assumed by presence/absence analyses to be roughly uniform.

V gave up 5 bases and J gave up 0 bases, with 11 bases separating them. Germline loops: CDR1 SGHTA, CDR2 FQGNSA. CDR3 size: 15 residues. PCR involved 60 Vbeta and 13 Jbeta primers. The data were produced by immunoSEQ multiplex PCR, yet TCRdb's version contains in-frame clones alone and is incomplete. This sample has some 160,000 clones, with approximately 78% found just once. As regards this clone: Its antigen is not known. At the DNA level, this CDR3 is encoded by other sequences in the same sample as well.

The chain employs TRBV7-2 and TRBJ1-5; D ambiguous. This receptor was obtained from a male donor in good health and CMV-seronegative. Material: PBMCs. This CDR3 reads CASSPLRGSNQPQHF. The CDR3 DNA reads TGTGCCAGCAGCCCCCTGCGGGGTAGCAATCAGCCCCAGCATTTT.